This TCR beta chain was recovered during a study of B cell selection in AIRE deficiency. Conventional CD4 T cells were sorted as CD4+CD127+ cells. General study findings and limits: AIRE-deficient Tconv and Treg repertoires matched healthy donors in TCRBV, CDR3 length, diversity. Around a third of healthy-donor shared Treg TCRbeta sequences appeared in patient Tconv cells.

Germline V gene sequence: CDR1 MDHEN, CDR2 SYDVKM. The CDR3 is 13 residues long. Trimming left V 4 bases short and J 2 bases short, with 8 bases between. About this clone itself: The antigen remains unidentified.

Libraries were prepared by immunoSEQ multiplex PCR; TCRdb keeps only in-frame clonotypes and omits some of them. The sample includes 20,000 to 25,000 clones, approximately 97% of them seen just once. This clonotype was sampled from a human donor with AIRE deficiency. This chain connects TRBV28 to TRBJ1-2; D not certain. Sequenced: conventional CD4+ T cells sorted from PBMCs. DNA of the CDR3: TGTGCCAGCAGTTGGCAGGACAACTATGGCTACACCTTC. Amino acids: CASSWQDNYGYTF.